The 10 T cell receptor beta chains below were found in one sample sequenced in a study of siplizumab effects on memory and regulatory T cells. Profiled with immunoSEQ multiplex PCR; TCRdb holds only in-frame clones, not every one. The sample includes tens of thousands of clones, approximately 97% of them seen just once. The sequencing input was naive CD4+ T cells sorted from blood. The receptors were sampled from a human donor in good health.

The chain recombines TRBV6-5 with TRBJ1-4, with D unresolved. Trimming removed 5 bases from V and 0 bases from J, with 4 bases in between. This CDR3 has 13 residues. Germline assignment: CDR1 MNHEY and CDR2 SVGAGI. CDR3 DNA: TGTGCCAGCAGTCGGGCAACTAATGAAAAACTGTTTTTT. Translating it yields CASSRATNEKLFF.

V usage is TRBV7-3 and J usage is TRBJ2-1; D not certain. This CDR3 comprises 14 residues. From germline, CDR1 is SGHTA and CDR2 FQGTGA. V was trimmed by 4 bases and J by 4 bases, leaving 11 bases between them. The DNA of the CDR3 is TGTGCCAGCAGCTCCCCGGCTGTTTACAATGAGCAGTTCTTC. Amino acids: CASSSPAVYNEQFF.

This chain joins TRBV5-4 and TRBJ1-6, with a possible D match to TRBD1 (6 bases). Germline V gene sequence: CDR1 SGHNT, CDR2 YYREEE (reference sequence). The CDR3 spans 16 residues. The V end lost 4 bases, the J end lost 13 bases, and 24 bases lay between the germline ends. In DNA, the CDR3 is TGTGCCAGCAGCGACGGAACAGGGAGTTTCGGGCGGCCCCTCCACTTT. It is translated as CASSDGTGSFGRPLHF.

The chain couples TRBV7-6 to TRBJ2-5, with TRBD2 as a possible D gene (5 bases). CDR3 length equals 15 residues. The V gene lost 5 bases and the J gene lost 5 bases, with 18 bases spanning the gap. Germline-derived CDR1 and CDR2 are SGHVS and FNYEAQ. In DNA, the CDR3 is TGTGCCAGCAGCACCGAGTTGGGGAGCTGGGAGACCCAGTACTTC. Its protein product is CASSTELGSWETQYF.

The J gene is TRBJ1-2, the V gene TRBV25-1; weak D call: TRBD1 (6 bases). Trimming took off 4 bases at V and 8 bases at J, with 17 bases between the two ends. CDR1 is MGHDK, CDR2 SYGVNS, per germline. This CDR3 has 14 residues. This chain's CDR3 is CASSGSYRVGGYTF. For the CDR3, the DNA is TGTGCCAGCAGTGGGTCTTACAGGGTTGGCGGCTACACCTTC.

The chain couples TRBV6-1 to TRBJ1-4, with D unclear. CDR3 length: 15 amino acids. In germline, CDR1 is MNHNS, CDR2 SASEGT. Between the trimmed V and J ends, which lost 4 bases and 0 bases, there was a span of 9 bases. In DNA, the CDR3 is TGTGCCAGCAGTGCCCCACCTGCAACTAATGAAAAACTGTTTTTT. Amino acids: CASSAPPATNEKLFF.

This chain uses TRBV7-2 with TRBJ2-7, with 8 bases identical to TRBD2. The CDR3 is made up of 14 amino acids. The V segment lost 4 bases and the J segment 1 base; nucleotides outside the gene matches: 3. The germline V gene has CDR1 SGHTA and CDR2 FQGNSA. CDR3 loop: CASSWTSPSYEQYF. For the CDR3, the DNA is TGTGCCAGCAGCTGGACTAGCCCGTCCTACGAGCAGTACTTC.

The rearrangement joins TRBV19 to TRBJ1-2; weak D call: TRBD1 (6 bases). CDR3 length: 14 amino acids. Germline lookup yields CDR1 LNHDA and CDR2 SQIVND (reference sequence). Between the trimmed V and J ends, which lost 4 bases and 0 bases, there was a span of 9 bases. The CDR3 sequence: CASSRTVANYGYTF. CDR3 coding DNA: TGTGCCAGTAGTAGGACAGTAGCTAACTATGGCTACACCTTC.

The rearrangement uses TRBV6-5 and TRBJ2-7; D not certain. V was cut by 3 bases and J by 0 bases, with 6 bases left in between. Per the germline V gene, CDR1 is MNHEY and CDR2 is SVGAGI. The CDR3 sequence is 13 residues long. The CDR3 DNA is TGTGCCAGCAGTTATTACGCCTCCTACGAGCAGTACTTC. This sequence encodes CASSYYASYEQYF.

The chain is built from TRBV5-1 and TRBJ2-5, with D perhaps TRBD2 (6 bases). CDR3 length: 14 amino acids. The germline V gene has CDR1 SGHRS and CDR2 YFSETQ. The V gene lost 4 bases and the J gene lost 2 bases, with 12 bases spanning the gap. This chain's CDR3 is CASSAGRFQETQYF. The CDR3 region has the DNA TGCGCCAGCAGCGCGGGACGGTTTCAAGAGACCCAGTACTTC.